This T cell receptor (beta chain) was recovered during a study of CD8+ T cells in alopecia areata. Germline CDR1 and CDR2: MGHRA and YSYEKL. V trimming: 0 bases; J trimming: 5 bases; junction bases outside the gene matches: 8. The CDR3 is made up of 17 amino acids. Alopecia areata patients had lesional scalp punch biopsies and peripheral blood taken from them. Sequencing relied on a cDNA template that was reverse transcribed from extracted RNA. Clones were read by immunoSEQ multiplex PCR, and TCRdb kept only the in-frame ones, dropping some. The data show 110,000 or so clones, with around two fifths seen just once and 2.5% to 3.5% held by the top ten.

The rearrangement joins TRBV4-1 to TRBJ2-5, with 11 positions matching TRBD2. This sequence was found in a human donor with alopecia areata. The sample was CD4+ T cells sorted from blood. CDR3 sequence reads: CASSQESTSGARETQYF. Written as DNA, the CDR3 is TGCGCCAGCAGCCAAGAATCGACTAGCGGGGCACGGGAGACCCAGTACTTC.